These 24 T cell receptor beta chains originate from one sample sequenced in a study of blood T cell repertoires in COVID-19. Clones were read by immunoSEQ multiplex PCR, and TCRdb kept only the in-frame ones, dropping some. The sample carries approximately 220,000 clones, 85% recorded once. Sequencing was performed on PBMCs or T cells enriched from blood (not recorded which). The receptors were gathered from a man aged 40-55 years who had recovered from COVID-19.

The chain couples TRBV10-3 to TRBJ1-2, with D hard to call. V dropped 3 bases and J dropped 1 base, with 6 bases sitting between them. The CDR3 has 13 amino acids. CDR1 and CDR2 (germline): ENHRY, SYGVKD. The CDR3 region is CAISDIFNYGYTF. Written as DNA, the CDR3 is TGTGCCATCAGTGATATCTTTAACTATGGCTACACCTTC.

The chain couples TRBV12-3 or TRBV12-4 to TRBJ2-3; 8 nucleotides agree with TRBD2. The CDR3 contains 13 residues. After removal of 7 bases from V and 3 bases from J, the junction contained 3 bases not matched to a gene. The CDR3 loop is CASTSGSTDTQYF. In DNA, the CDR3 is TGTGCCAGCACGAGCGGGAGTACAGATACGCAGTATTTT.

The genes are TRBV29-1 and TRBJ1-3, with no clear D. In germline, CDR1 is SQVTM, CDR2 ANQGSEA. V lost 6 bases and J lost 0, with 12 bases in between. This CDR3 has 14 residues. The CDR3 DNA follows: TGCAGCGTGAGGGATGCAGACTCTGGAAACACCATATATTTT. It yields the protein CSVRDADSGNTIYF.

The J gene is TRBJ2-7, the V gene TRBV5-1; D might be TRBD1 (5 bases). This CDR3 region has 15 residues. V lost 2 bases and J lost 1, with 13 bases in between. Germline CDR1 and CDR2: SGHRS and YFSETQ. The DNA of the CDR3 is TGCGCCAGCAGCTTTGGGGCCAGTTTGTCCTACGAGCAGTACTTC. As protein: CASSFGASLSYEQYF.

This chain joins TRBV30 and TRBJ1-2; D may be TRBD1 (6 bases). The CDR3 covers 14 residues. Looked up from germline, CDR1 is GTSNPN and CDR2 is SVGIG (reference sequence). Trimming cost V 0 bases and J 3 bases, with 11 bases left between them. Here the CDR3 DNA reads TGTGCCTGGAGTGTATTACCAGGGGACTATGGCTACACCTTC. It yields the protein CAWSVLPGDYGYTF.

CDR3 loop: CASSLSPQGLTPLHF. The CDR3 coding sequence is TGTGCCAGCAGTTTATCCCCCCAGGGATTAACACCCCTCCACTTT. The V and J genes are TRBV28 and TRBJ1-6; D may be TRBD1 (5 bases). With 1 base removed from V and 11 bases from J, the gap between germline ends came to 15 bases. Germline V gene sequence: CDR1 MDHEN, CDR2 SYDVKM. The CDR3 covers 15 residues. Combining the CDR3 with reference TRBV28 and TRBJ1-6 gives the whole variable domain DVKVTQSSRYLVKRTGEKVFLECVQDMDHENMFWYRQDPGLGLRLIYFSYDVKMKEKGDIPEGYSVSREKKERFSLILESASTNQTSMYLCASSLSPQGLTPLHFGNGTRLTVT.

The sample holds a few counts of this clone. The gene calls are TRBV27 and TRBJ2-7, with D perhaps TRBD1 (6 bases). The CDR3 extends over 13 amino acids. Trimming shortened V by 6 bases and J by 6 bases, and 15 bases separated the two germline ends. From germline, CDR1 is MNHEY and CDR2 SMNVEV (reference sequence). CDR3 sequence reads: CASRKRDIGEQYF. The CDR3 DNA follows: TGTGCCAGCAGGAAAAGGGACATCGGCGAGCAGTACTTC.

This clone was detected only once. V is TRBV28 and J is TRBJ2-7, with D possibly TRBD2 on 7 matching bases. Germline CDR1 MDHEN, CDR2 SYDVKM. The CDR3 loop spans 14 amino acids. V lost 3 bases, J lost 7 bases, and 16 bases lay in between. DNA of the CDR3: TGTGCCAGCAGTTTTTCCTGGGGAGGGGGGGAGCAGTACTTC. As protein: CASSFSWGGGEQYF. The variable domain in full, with the rest retrieved from reference TRBV28 and TRBJ2-7, is DVKVTQSSRYLVKRTGEKVFLECVQDMDHENMFWYRQDPGLGLRLIYFSYDVKMKEKGDIPEGYSVSREKKERFSLILESASTNQTSMYLCASSFSWGGGEQYFGPGTRLTVT.

This clone was recorded a few times. The V and J genes are TRBV5-1 and TRBJ1-6, with 7 bases aligning to TRBD1. The junction had 7 bases not matched to a gene; V was cut back by 0 bases and J by 10 bases. The CDR3 loop spans 15 amino acids. CDR1 SGHRS and CDR2 YFSETQ come from the germline V gene. This chain's CDR3 is CASSLEGASGSPLHF. CDR3 in DNA: TGCGCCAGCAGCTTGGAGGGGGCCTCGGGCTCACCCCTCCACTTT.

This clone was observed a single time. The V gene is TRBV28, the J gene TRBJ1-2, with unresolved D. Trimming removed 5 bases from V and 4 bases from J, with 2 bases in between. The CDR3 has 10 amino acids. Germline V gene lookup returns CDR1 MDHEN and CDR2 SYDVKM. CDR3 nucleotide sequence: TGTGCCAGCAGTCGCTATGGCTACACCTTC. Translated, it gives CASSRYGYTF.

The V and J genes are TRBV4-3 and TRBJ1-4; D uncertain. The CDR3 runs 12 residues. CDR1 LGHNA and CDR2 YSLEER come from the germline V gene. Deletions cut 1 base from V and 8 bases from J, with 5 bases between. The CDR3 protein is CASSQGREKLFF. The CDR3 DNA sequence: TGCGCCAGCAGCCAAGGCCGGGAAAAACTGTTTTTT.

This rearrangement joins TRBV27 to TRBJ2-2; D ambiguous. Germline V gene lookup returns CDR1 MNHEY and CDR2 SMNVEV (reference sequence). The CDR3 has 14 residues. Deletions cut 4 bases from V and 0 bases from J, with 6 bases between. Here the CDR3 DNA reads TGTGCCAGCAGTTCCTATACGAACACCGGGGAGCTGTTTTTT. This codes for CASSSYTNTGELFF.

The chain has TRBV5-5 and TRBJ1-1; D might be TRBD1 (5 bases). This CDR3 region has 15 residues. Germline CDR1 and CDR2: SGHKS and YYEKEE (reference sequence). V gave up 7 bases and J gave up 1 base, with 17 bases separating them. The CDR3 loop reads CASRRWEGANTEAFF. The CDR3 DNA is TGTGCCAGCCGGCGGTGGGAAGGGGCGAACACTGAAGCTTTCTTT.

The gene calls are TRBV19 and TRBJ2-1, with 7 bases matching TRBD1. The V gene end was trimmed by 5 bases and the J gene end by 3 bases; junction bases not matched to a gene: 13. Germline CDR1 LNHDA, CDR2 SQIVND (reference sequence). This CDR3 has 17 amino acids. The DNA of the CDR3 is TGTGCCAGTAGTGGCCTTAAAACAGGGGCCATCTACAATGAGCAGTTCTTC. Its protein is CASSGLKTGAIYNEQFF.

The DNA of the CDR3 is TGTGCCAGCAGCCAATTACCGGGACAGGGGTCTGAAGCTTTCTTT. Its translation is CASSQLPGQGSEAFF. The rearrangement links TRBV3-1 (or the pseudogene TRBV3-2) to TRBJ1-1, with TRBD1 identical over 10 bases. Germline CDR1 is LGHDT and CDR2 is YNNKEL (reference sequence). CDR3 length equals 15 residues. V gave up 2 bases and J gave up 6 bases; unmatched junction bases: 6.

V and J are TRBV20-1 and TRBJ2-3, with D possibly TRBD1 on 6 matching bases. Trimming removed 3 bases at V and 3 bases at J, with 13 bases between. The germline CDR1 and CDR2 sequences are DFQATT and SNEGSKA (reference sequence). This CDR3 has 14 amino acids. CDR3 nucleotide sequence: TGCAGTGCTAGTAATCCAGGGGCGACAGATACGCAGTATTTT. It is translated as CSASNPGATDTQYF.

J is TRBJ1-1 and V is TRBV28; the D gene is possibly TRBD1 (6 bases). From germline, CDR1 is MDHEN and CDR2 SYDVKM. Trimming shortened V by 6 bases and J by 0 bases, and 11 bases separated the two germline ends. The CDR3 spans 14 residues. CDR3 nucleotide sequence: TGTGCCAGCAGACCAGGGGATCTGAACACTGAAGCTTTCTTT. Translated, it gives CASRPGDLNTEAFF.

J is TRBJ1-1 and V is TRBV3-1 (or the pseudogene TRBV3-2); D ambiguous. In germline, CDR1 is LGHDT, CDR2 YNNKEL (reference sequence). The CDR3 contains 15 residues. The V end lost 5 bases, the J end lost 1 base, and 14 bases lay between the germline ends. For the CDR3, the DNA is TGTGCCAGCAGCTACGAGGGTCGGGGGAACACTGAAGCTTTCTTT. Translated: CASSYEGRGNTEAFF.

The chain has TRBV28 and TRBJ1-5; TRBD1 agrees at 7 bases. The CDR3 consists of 15 residues. V lost 3 bases and J lost 7; bases outside the gene matches: 9. The germline V gene encodes CDR1 MDHEN and CDR2 SYDVKM. The CDR3 region is CASSFPGTVAQPQHF. The CDR3, as DNA: TGTGCCAGCAGTTTCCCCGGGACAGTCGCCCAGCCCCAGCATTTT.

This chain uses TRBV4-3 with TRBJ2-7; 11 bases map to TRBD1. The germline V gene has CDR1 LGHNA and CDR2 YSLEER. This CDR3 contains 15 residues. Trimming removed 4 bases from V and 4 bases from J; junction bases left unmatched: 6. The CDR3, as DNA: TGCGCCAGCAGCCGTGGGACAGGGGGTAGTTACGAGCAGTACTTC. It codes for CASSRGTGGSYEQYF.

A few counts support this clone. The CDR3 protein is CASSPWDRNYGYTF. In DNA, the CDR3 is TGTGCCAGCAGCCCCTGGGACAGAAACTATGGCTACACCTTC. The chain couples TRBV13 to TRBJ1-2; 7 bases agree with TRBD1. V shed 5 bases and J 2 bases; nucleotides not matched to a gene: 5. The CDR3 has 14 residues. From germline, CDR1 is PRHDT and CDR2 FYEKMQ (reference sequence). Complete variable domain (other parts from reference TRBV13 and TRBJ1-2): AAGVIQSPRHLIKEKRETATLKCYPIPRHDTVYWYQQGPGQDPQFLISFYEKMQSDKGSIPDRFSAQQFSDYHSELNMSSLELGDSALYFCASSPWDRNYGYTFGSGTRLTVV.

The sample holds a few counts of this clone. J is TRBJ2-7 and V is TRBV12-3 or TRBV12-4; D is undetermined. V gave up 6 bases and J gave up 0 bases, with 6 bases separating them. This CDR3 has 12 residues. This chain's CDR3 is CASSRSSYEQYF. The CDR3 DNA follows: TGTGCCAGCAGCCGGAGCTCCTACGAGCAGTACTTC.

This chain connects TRBV19 to TRBJ1-1; 9 bases are a match to TRBD1. This CDR3 has 17 amino acids. Germline V gene lookup returns CDR1 LNHDA and CDR2 SQIVND (reference sequence). V shed 5 bases, J shed 0 bases, and the junction held 10 bases outside the gene matches. CDR3 in amino acids: CASSPIRGTGLNTEAFF. Written as DNA, the CDR3 is TGTGCCAGTAGTCCTATCCGAGGGACAGGGTTGAACACTGAAGCTTTCTTT.

The CDR3 spells CASSSHTGGNEKLFF. The CDR3 nucleotides are TGTGCCAGCAGCTCCCACACGGGCGGGAATGAAAAACTGTTTTTT. V is TRBV5-4 and J is TRBJ1-4, with no clear D. Germline CDR1 and CDR2: SGHNT and YYREEE (reference sequence). Trimming stripped 3 bases from V and 5 bases from J, with 14 bases between. The CDR3 length is 15 residues.